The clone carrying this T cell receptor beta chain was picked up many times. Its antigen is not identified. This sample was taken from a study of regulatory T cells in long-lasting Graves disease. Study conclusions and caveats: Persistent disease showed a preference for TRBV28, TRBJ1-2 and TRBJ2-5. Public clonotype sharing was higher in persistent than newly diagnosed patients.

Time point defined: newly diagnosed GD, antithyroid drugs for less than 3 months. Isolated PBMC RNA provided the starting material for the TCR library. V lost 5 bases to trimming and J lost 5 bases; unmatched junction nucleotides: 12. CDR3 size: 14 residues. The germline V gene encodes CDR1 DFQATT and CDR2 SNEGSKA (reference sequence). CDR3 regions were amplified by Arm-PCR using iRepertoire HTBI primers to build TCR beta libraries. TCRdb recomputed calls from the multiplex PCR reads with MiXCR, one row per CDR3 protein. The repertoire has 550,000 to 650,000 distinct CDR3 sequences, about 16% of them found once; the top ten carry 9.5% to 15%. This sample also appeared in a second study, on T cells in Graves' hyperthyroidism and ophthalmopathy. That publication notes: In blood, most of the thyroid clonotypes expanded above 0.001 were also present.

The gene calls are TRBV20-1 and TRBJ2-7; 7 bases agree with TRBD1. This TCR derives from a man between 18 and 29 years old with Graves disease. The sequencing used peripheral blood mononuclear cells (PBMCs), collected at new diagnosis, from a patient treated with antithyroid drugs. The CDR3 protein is CSASIQGPMNEQYF. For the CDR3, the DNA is TGCAGTGCTTCGATACAGGGGCCAATGAACGAGCAGTACTTC.